Below are 19 T cell receptor beta chains sequenced from a single sample in a study of blood T cell repertoires in COVID-19. Repertoires were generated with immunoSEQ multiplex PCR, while TCRdb's copy carries only in-frame clones and drops some. The sample carries more than 35,000 clones, roughly nine tenths recorded once. Sequenced sample: peripheral blood. The receptors stem from a man aged 65 to 79 with acute or convalescent COVID-19.

This sequence joins TRBV11-3 and TRBJ2-7; tentative D call: TRBD2 (5 bases). V lost 4 bases to trimming and J lost 6 bases, with 13 bases between them. Germline CDR1 and CDR2: SGHNT and YENEEA. This CDR3 contains 13 residues. CDR3: CASSSLRGGEQYF. The CDR3 nucleotides are TGTGCCAGCAGCTCCCTCCGGGGTGGCGAGCAGTACTTC.

V gene TRBV5-5 combines with J gene TRBJ1-6, with D unclear. This CDR3 spans 15 amino acids. V was pared by 0 bases and J by 9 bases, with 13 bases between. Looked up from germline, CDR1 is SGHKS and CDR2 is YYEKEE (reference sequence). The CDR3 spells CASSLGRHPASPLHF. DNA for the CDR3: TGTGCCAGCAGCTTGGGGAGGCACCCCGCTTCACCCCTCCACTTT.

V usage is TRBV4-1 and J usage is TRBJ1-5; 11 nucleotides align to TRBD1. The CDR3 has 16 residues. Trimming cost V 1 base and J 9 bases; bases outside gene matches: 8. Per germline, CDR1 MGHRA and CDR2 YSYEKL. In DNA form, the CDR3 reads TGCGCCAGCAGCCAAGCCACCGGACAGGGGGCTTCGCCCCAGCATTTT. Protein: CASSQATGQGASPQHF.

The chain is built from TRBV27 and TRBJ1-5; the match to TRBD1 covers 8 bases. This CDR3 has 15 amino acids. J lost 4 bases, V lost 2 bases, and 4 bases had no gene match. Germline-derived CDR1 and CDR2 are MNHEY and SMNVEV (reference sequence). The CDR3 sequence: CASSLRQGRNQPQHF. For the CDR3, the DNA is TGTGCCAGCAGTTTAAGACAGGGGCGGAATCAGCCCCAGCATTTT.

The rearrangement links TRBV4-2 to TRBJ2-1; tentative D call: TRBD1 (6 bases). Per germline, CDR1 LGHNA and CDR2 YNFKEQ. The V end was cut by 0 bases, the J end by 4 bases, with 16 bases between. The CDR3 spans 17 residues. CDR3 amino acids: CASSQDRGGSKYNEQFF. CDR3 nucleotide sequence: TGTGCCAGCAGCCAAGATAGAGGGGGTAGCAAGTACAATGAGCAGTTCTTC.

The chain joins TRBV19 to TRBJ1-4; 8 nucleotides agree with TRBD1. V shed 5 bases, J shed 7 bases, and the junction held 6 bases outside the gene matches. Per the germline V gene, CDR1 is LNHDA and CDR2 is SQIVND (reference sequence). This CDR3 is 14 amino acids long. CDR3 DNA: TGTGCCAGTAGTCTGCAGGGGGCAGGTGAAAAACTGTTTTTT. It translates to CASSLQGAGEKLFF.

The CDR3 DNA reads as TGTGCCAGCAGTTCCGACAGTTGGGGCACAGATACGCAGTATTTT. It is translated as CASSSDSWGTDTQYF. The chain joins TRBV6-2 or TRBV6-3 to TRBJ2-3; possible D gene TRBD1, 5 bases. There are 15 residues in the CDR3. V lost 4 bases to trimming and J lost 1 base, with 12 bases between them. Germline CDR1 is MNHEY and CDR2 is SVGEGT.

This chain links TRBV7-9 with TRBJ1-1; 9 bases align to TRBD1. From germline, CDR1 is SEHNR and CDR2 FQNEAQ (reference sequence). The CDR3 runs to 16 residues. With V trimmed by 5 bases and J by 5 bases, 12 bases remained unmatched. The CDR3 DNA is TGTGCCAGCAGCAATACAGGGGGCGGGAGAGGGACTGAAGCTTTCTTT. Protein product: CASSNTGGGRGTEAFF. The full variable domain, rest sourced from reference TRBV7-9 and TRBJ1-1, is DTGVSQNPRHKITKRGQNVTFRCDPISEHNRLYWYRQTLGQGPEFLTYFQNEAQLEKSRLLSDRFSAERPKGSFSTLEIQRTEQGDSAMYLCASSNTGGGRGTEAFFGQGTRLTVV.

The chain combines TRBV7-2 with TRBJ2-1; a weak D match, TRBD1 (5 bases). V gave up 1 base and J gave up 7 bases, with 14 bases separating them. From germline, CDR1 is SGHTA and CDR2 FQGNSA. The CDR3 is made up of 15 amino acids. The CDR3 reads CASSLEQAPGNEQFF. The CDR3 bases are TGTGCCAGCAGCTTAGAACAGGCTCCCGGGAATGAGCAGTTCTTC.

The chain uses TRBV28 and TRBJ2-5; 7 bases agree with TRBD1. Trimming removed 3 bases from V and 3 bases from J; junction bases left unmatched: 4. Germline V gene data show CDR1 as MDHEN and CDR2 as SYDVKM. This CDR3 is 14 amino acids long. CDR3 residues: CASSFWTGKETQYF. In DNA, the CDR3 is TGTGCCAGCAGTTTCTGGACAGGAAAAGAGACCCAGTACTTC.

The chain couples TRBV6-4 to TRBJ2-5, with 7 positions matching TRBD1. Per germline, CDR1 MRHNA and CDR2 SNTAGT. Trimming at V came to 6 bases and at J to 5 bases, leaving 12 bases not matched to a gene. The CDR3 runs 15 residues. DNA for the CDR3: TGTGCCAGCAGCCCCACCTGGACAGGCGGGGAGACCCAGTACTTC. Translated, it gives CASSPTWTGGETQYF.

The V call is TRBV3-1 (or the pseudogene TRBV3-2), the J call TRBJ1-1; possibly TRBD1 for D (5 bases). Looked up from germline, CDR1 is LGHDT and CDR2 is YNNKEL (reference sequence). The CDR3 runs 14 residues. V lost 4 bases and J 3 bases, leaving 12 bases between the germline ends. This CDR3 is CASSPRVSDTEAFF. CDR3 nucleotide sequence: TGTGCCAGCAGCCCCAGGGTGTCGGACACTGAAGCTTTCTTT.

The chain combines TRBV5-1 with TRBJ1-2; 11 nucleotides line up with TRBD1. V lost 4 bases and J lost 5; bases outside the gene matches: 4. Germline V lookup: CDR1 SGHRS, CDR2 YFSETQ. CDR3 size: 14 residues. The CDR3 region has the DNA TGCGCCAGCAGCGCTGGGACAGGGGGTTATGGCTACACCTTC. This gives the protein CASSAGTGGYGYTF.

This rearrangement joins TRBV28 to TRBJ1-1, with 10 bases identical to TRBD1. This CDR3 spans 15 amino acids. The germline CDR1 and CDR2 sequences are MDHEN and SYDVKM. The V segment lost 5 bases and the J segment 3 bases; nucleotides outside the gene matches: 6. The CDR3 coding sequence is TGTGCCAGCAGTGCCCAGACAGGGGGCTACACTGAAGCTTTCTTT. This gives the protein CASSAQTGGYTEAFF.

The chain couples TRBV5-4 to TRBJ1-6; 10 nucleotides match TRBD1. This CDR3 region has 15 residues. Trimming at V came to 5 bases and at J to 10 bases, leaving 9 bases not matched to a gene. Germline V gives CDR1 SGHNT, CDR2 YYREEE (reference sequence). Here the CDR3 reads CASRLTGGAESPLHF. In DNA, the CDR3 is TGTGCCAGCAGACTGACAGGGGGCGCAGAGTCACCCCTCCACTTT.

Details on this clone: One end of the junction does not line up with germline, which may come from a read error. V gene TRBV5-4 combines with J gene TRBJ2-7, with 13 bases aligning to TRBD2. This CDR3 comprises 12 residues. Per germline, CDR1 SGHNT and CDR2 YYREEE (reference sequence). The CDR3 sequence is CASSGRTSGSSF. The CDR3 DNA reads TGTGCCAGCAGCGGGAGGACTAGCGGGAGTTCCTTC.

This chain's CDR3 is CASSFGARTDTQYF. The CDR3 DNA reads as TGTGCCAGCAGCTTTGGAGCTCGCACAGATACGCAGTATTTT. The V and J genes are TRBV5-5 and TRBJ2-3; D gene uncertain. The CDR3 spans 14 residues. Deletions cut 2 bases from V and 1 base from J, with 8 bases between. Germline CDR1 reads SGHKS; CDR2 reads YYEKEE (reference sequence).

This clone was recorded once. The chain recombines TRBV28 with TRBJ1-3; D possibly corresponds to TRBD1 (5 bases). The CDR3 totals 11 residues. The ends were cut back, 8 bases at V and 7 bases at J, with 9 bases in the middle. Germline-derived CDR1 and CDR2 are MDHEN and SYDVKM. CDR3: CASAGGNTIYF. CDR3 bases: TGTGCCAGCGCCGGGGGGAACACCATATATTTT.

The chain combines TRBV5-6 with TRBJ2-2; D possibly corresponds to TRBD1 (5 bases). The CDR3 is 15 residues long. Germline V CDR1 and CDR2: SGHDT, YYEEEE. V was pared by 3 bases and J by 6 bases, with 15 bases between. As DNA, the CDR3 is TGTGCCAGCAGCTCTGGCCCTCAGACAGCCGGGGAGCTGTTTTTT. Translated, it gives CASSSGPQTAGELFF.